In this sample, the clone carrying this T cell receptor beta chain turned up once. Clones were read by immunoSEQ multiplex PCR, and TCRdb kept only the in-frame ones, dropping some. The sample lists roughly 88,000 clones, 85% to 95% seen once, with over 8% in the top ten. V shed 2 bases and J shed 10 bases, with 11 bases lying between them. The germline V gene has CDR1 SGHVS and CDR2 FQNEAQ. CDR3 size: 12 residues. The sample belongs to a study of control samples from healthy donors and cancer patients. The sample was blood. This clonotype was obtained from a man younger than 30 in good health. This chain connects TRBV7-8 to TRBJ1-2; D not certain. CDR3 coding DNA: TGTGCCAGCAGCTTATCCCCTAGCGACTACACCTTC. Amino acids: CASSLSPSDYTF.